What follows are 9 T cell receptor beta chains derived from one specimen sequenced in a study of PD-L1 blockade in urothelial cancer. The time point: pretreatment peripheral blood. Some clones are missing from TCRdb's copy, which holds only in-frame ones; the method was immunoSEQ multiplex PCR. This sample has 70,000 to 95,000 clones; around 84% occur once, and the top ten carry about 2.1%. This specimen was PBMCs, taken around atezolizumab (anti-PD-L1) treatment. These receptor sequences come from a man aged 55 to 70 with urothelial cancer.

The gene calls are TRBV6-5 and TRBJ2-5, with TRBD1 matching over 7 bases. Germline loops: CDR1 MNHEY, CDR2 SVGAGI. The length of the CDR3 is 12 residues. V gave up 10 bases and J gave up 3 bases; unmatched junction bases: 5. The CDR3: CATGQEKETQYF. The CDR3 bases are TGTGCCACAGGACAGGAGAAAGAGACCCAGTACTTC.

The rearrangement joins TRBV27 to TRBJ2-1; 12 bases map to TRBD1. The length of the CDR3 is 16 residues. CDR1 is MNHEY, CDR2 SMNVEV, per germline (reference sequence). V lost 6 bases, J lost 5 bases, and 8 bases stayed unmatched. DNA of the CDR3: TGTGCCAGCAGACCTTACCGGGACAGGGGGCACAATGAGCAGTTCTTC. Protein product: CASRPYRDRGHNEQFF.

The V call is TRBV2, the J call TRBJ1-2, with D perhaps matching TRBD1 (5 bases). CDR1 is SNHLY and CDR2 is FYNNEI in the germline V gene. This CDR3 has 13 residues. V was clipped by 6 bases and J by 5 bases, with 13 bases between them. The CDR3 is CASRSPRGYGYTF. The CDR3 DNA reads TGTGCCAGCAGATCCCCAAGGGGTTATGGCTACACCTTC. The variable domain in full, completed from reference TRBV2 and TRBJ1-2, reads EPEVTQTPSHQVTQMGQEVILRCVPISNHLYFYWYRQILGQKVEFLVSFYNNEISEKSEIFDDQFSVERPDGSNFTLKIRSTKLEDSAMYFCASRSPRGYGYTFGSGTRLTVV.

The chain is built from TRBV28 and TRBJ2-5; TRBD1 agrees at 11 bases. The CDR3 consists of 16 residues. Germline CDR1 is MDHEN and CDR2 is SYDVKM. The V gene end was trimmed by 4 bases and the J gene end by 6 bases; junction bases not matched to a gene: 10. CDR3 residues: CASSSPDRGLRKTQYF. The CDR3 DNA reads as TGTGCCAGCAGTTCCCCGGACAGGGGGCTTAGGAAGACCCAGTACTTC.

The chain couples TRBV7-9 to TRBJ2-1; TRBD1 matches at 8 bases. Unmatched junction bases numbered 5, after V lost 1 base and J lost 3 bases. This CDR3 contains 16 residues. Germline V gene sequence: CDR1 SEHNR, CDR2 FQNEAQ (reference sequence). This CDR3 reads CASSLELGQGYNEQFF. The CDR3 DNA reads TGTGCCAGCAGCTTAGAGTTAGGACAGGGCTACAATGAGCAGTTCTTC.

This chain uses TRBV6-5 with TRBJ2-7; 8 bases fit TRBD1. The germline V gene has CDR1 MNHEY and CDR2 SVGAGI. The length of the CDR3 is 14 residues. The V segment lost 5 bases and the J segment 1 base; nucleotides outside the gene matches: 4. The CDR3 spells CASSSQGASYEQYF. CDR3 in DNA: TGTGCCAGCAGTAGTCAGGGGGCGTCCTACGAGCAGTACTTC.

The rearrangement uses TRBV29-1 and TRBJ2-5; 9 bases match TRBD1. The CDR3 spans 15 residues. The J segment lost 4 bases and the V segment lost 5 bases, leaving 11 bases of the junction unmatched. CDR1 is SQVTM and CDR2 is ANQGSEA in the germline V gene. DNA for the CDR3: TGCAGCGTTAACCGGGACAGGGAGATTCGAGAGACCCAGTACTTC. Its translation: CSVNRDREIRETQYF. The entire variable domain, with the rest obtained from reference TRBV29-1 and TRBJ2-5, is as follows: SAVISQKPSRDICQRGTSLTIQCQVDSQVTMMFWYRQQPGQSLTLIATANQGSEATYESGFVIDKFPISRPNLTFSTLTVSNMSPEDSSIYLCSVNRDREIRETQYFGPGTRLLVL.

The chain links TRBV30 to TRBJ2-1, with D possibly matching TRBD2 (6 bases). The length of the CDR3 is 17 residues. Germline V gene lookup returns CDR1 GTSNPN and CDR2 SVGIG (reference sequence). V gave up 0 bases and J gave up 8 bases, with 23 bases separating them. CDR3 in amino acids: CAWSVGSKLLRGDEQFF. CDR3 sequence (DNA): TGTGCCTGGAGTGTAGGTAGTAAGCTCCTTCGCGGGGATGAGCAGTTCTTC.

The V call is TRBV7-3, the J call TRBJ1-2; D is perhaps TRBD1 (5 bases). V lost 5 bases, J lost 4 bases, and 17 bases lay in between. Per germline, CDR1 SGHTA and CDR2 FQGTGA. This CDR3 has 15 residues. In nucleotides, the CDR3 is TGTGCCAGCAGCCCCGACGGGGGGTCCTTCTATGGCTACACCTTC. Translating it yields CASSPDGGSFYGYTF.